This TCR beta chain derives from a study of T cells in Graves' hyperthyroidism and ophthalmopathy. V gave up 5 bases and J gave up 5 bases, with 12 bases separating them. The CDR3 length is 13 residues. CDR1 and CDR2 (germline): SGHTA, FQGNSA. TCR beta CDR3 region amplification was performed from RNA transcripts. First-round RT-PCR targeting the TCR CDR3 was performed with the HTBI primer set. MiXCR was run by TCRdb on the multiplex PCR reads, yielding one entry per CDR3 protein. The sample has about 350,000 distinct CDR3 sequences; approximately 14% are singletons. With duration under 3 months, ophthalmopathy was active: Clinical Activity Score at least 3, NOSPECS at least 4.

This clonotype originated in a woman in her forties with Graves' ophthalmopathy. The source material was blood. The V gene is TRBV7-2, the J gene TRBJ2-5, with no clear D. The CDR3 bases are TGTGCCAGCAGCACAGAGCTAGTCGAGACCCAGTACTTC. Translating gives CASSTELVETQYF. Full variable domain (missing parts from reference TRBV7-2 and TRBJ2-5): GAGVSQSPSNKVTEKGKDVELRCDPISGHTALYWYRQSLGQGLEFLIYFQGNSAPDKSGLPSDRFSAERTGGSVSTLTIQRTQQEDSAVYLCASSTELVETQYFGPGTRLLVL.